The clone carrying this TCR beta chain came up a few times. The data derive from a study of cytotoxic CD8 clonotypes in ibrutinib-treated CLL. Study in general: Partial response was seen in around 25 patients and complete response in 2; after median about 70 months, roughly 14 stayed remitted, about 12 progressed.

In germline, CDR1 is SQVTM, CDR2 ANQGSEA. The CDR3 has 13 residues. Trimming cost V 7 bases and J 3 bases, with 15 bases left between them. Sequencing used immunoSEQ multiplex PCR; TCRdb keeps in-frame clones, though not all of them. The sample lists approximately 300,000 clones, just under 80% occurring once. This receptor was obtained from a human donor with chronic lymphocytic leukemia. The chain joins TRBV29-1 to TRBJ1-1; D gene unclear. The input for sequencing was PBMCs, taken before ibrutinib treatment. The CDR3, as DNA: TGCAGCGCCATCGTCACGGGATACACTGAAGCTTTCTTT. It encodes CSAIVTGYTEAFF.